The T cell receptor (beta chain) under discussion was sequenced for a study of T cells in localized non-small cell lung cancer. V lost 2 bases and J 5 bases, leaving 8 bases between the germline ends. CDR3 length: 13 amino acids. Germline assignment: CDR1 MGHRA and CDR2 YSYEKL. Generated by immunoSEQ multiplex PCR, the TCRdb table keeps only in-frame clones and is missing some. The profile covers roughly 90,000 clones, with under 95% appearing a single time and over 4% taken by the ten largest. V is TRBV4-1 and J is TRBJ2-3; D is ambiguous. The origin of this receptor is a woman between 35 and 70 years old with stage II squamous cell lung carcinoma. Source: PBMCs, taken before any cancer treatment. The chain's CDR3 is CASSQLLGDTQYF. The CDR3 coding sequence is TGCGCCAGCAGCCAACTACTGGGAGATACGCAGTATTTT.